This passage covers 6 T cell receptor beta chains from one sample sequenced in a study of blood T cells in healthy people across ages. Through a sample-barcoded 5' primer and a J-beta primer mix, a second PCR was run for about 6 to 11 cycles. TCRdb independently ran MiXCR on the 5' RACE reads; one entry per CDR3 protein. This table has around 1,000,000 distinct CDR3 sequences, about 23% appearing once. These data were likewise used in another study, on T cells of mothers and their children.

The specimen sequenced was blood. The receptors here all came from a girl aged 2 to 10 in good health.

About this clonotype itself: One end of the junction varies from germline; a read error may be responsible. This rearrangement joins TRBV20-1 to TRBJ2-1; TRBD2 agrees at 11 bases. Germline assignment: CDR1 DFQATT and CDR2 SNEGSKA (reference sequence). This CDR3 comprises 15 residues. CDR3 sequence (DNA): TGCTGTGCTAGAGTGGGGACTAGCGGTTACAATGAGCAGTTCTTC. It encodes CCARVGTSGYNEQFF.

This CDR3 is CSVEDTGGPYNEQFF. In nucleotides, the CDR3 is TGCAGCGTTGAAGACACAGGGGGCCCCTACAATGAGCAGTTCTTC. The chain carries TRBV29-1 and TRBJ2-1; 9 bases align to TRBD1. The V and J ends lost 0 bases and 2 bases, in that order; junction bases with no gene match: 2. Germline loops: CDR1 SQVTM, CDR2 ANQGSEA. There are 15 residues in the CDR3.

This clonotype was counted only a few times. The chain is built from TRBV12-3 or TRBV12-4 and TRBJ1-1; TRBD1 matches at 7 bases. This CDR3 contains 11 residues. Trimming removed 7 bases from V and 10 bases from J; junction bases left unmatched: 6. The CDR3 coding sequence is TGTGCCAGCACTCCAGGGGGTCGAGCTTTCTTT. Amino acid sequence: CASTPGGRAFF.

The sample holds many counts of this clonotype. The chain has TRBV27 and TRBJ2-3; the match to TRBD2 covers 9 bases. The CDR3 is made up of 16 amino acids. Germline V gene lookup returns CDR1 MNHEY and CDR2 SMNVEV (reference sequence). The V gene end was trimmed by 6 bases and the J gene end by 1 base; junction bases not matched to a gene: 8. In DNA, the CDR3 is TGTGCCAGCAGACCAATTAGCGGGGGAGGCACAGATACGCAGTATTTT. Translated, it gives CASRPISGGGTDTQYF.

The rearrangement uses TRBV20-1 and TRBJ2-5, with a tentative D call TRBD2 (6 bases). Judging by the DNA end, TRBJ2-1 fits better; the J call may be wrong. CDR1 and CDR2 from the germline V gene are DFQATT and SNEGSKA (reference sequence). The CDR3 length is 12 residues. The CDR3 reads CSSPGVVDEQFF. In DNA, the CDR3 is TGCAGCTCCCCGGGGGTGGTCGATGAGCAGTTCTTC.

The chain has TRBV9 and TRBJ2-7; the D call may be TRBD1 or TRBD2 (5 bases each). V dropped 6 bases and J dropped 2 bases, with 15 bases sitting between them. The CDR3 is made up of 14 amino acids. From germline, CDR1 is SGDLS and CDR2 YYNGEE. CDR3 sequence: CASTRGGQPYEQYF. The CDR3 DNA sequence: TGTGCCAGCACCCGGGGCGGGCAGCCCTACGAGCAGTACTTC.